This record covers a single T cell receptor (beta chain). These data originate in a study of blood T cell repertoires in COVID-19. Study details: In each case, the material was cDNA or gDNA derived from T cells, B-cell-depleted T cells, or PBMCs.

The germline CDR1 and CDR2 sequences are SQVTM and ANQGSEA. V was clipped by 4 bases and J by 6 bases, with 16 bases between them. The CDR3 totals 13 residues. Source study methods: Quantification of nucleated cells was approximated via reference gene primer amplification. Clones were read by immunoSEQ multiplex PCR, and TCRdb kept only the in-frame ones, dropping some. Clone size and V and J calls were adopted from that table, with D and trimming inferred from the DNA. The table shows 140,000 or so clones, with more than 80% occurring only once. Sequencing was done on a sample of peripheral blood. The sequence was obtained from a woman aged 55-69 years with active COVID-19. This chain uses TRBV29-1 with TRBJ2-7; possibly TRBD1 for D (5 bases). As DNA, the CDR3 is TGCAGCGTTGGGGAAGGGGTGCCAGGCGAGCAGTACTTC. This translates into CSVGEGVPGEQYF.